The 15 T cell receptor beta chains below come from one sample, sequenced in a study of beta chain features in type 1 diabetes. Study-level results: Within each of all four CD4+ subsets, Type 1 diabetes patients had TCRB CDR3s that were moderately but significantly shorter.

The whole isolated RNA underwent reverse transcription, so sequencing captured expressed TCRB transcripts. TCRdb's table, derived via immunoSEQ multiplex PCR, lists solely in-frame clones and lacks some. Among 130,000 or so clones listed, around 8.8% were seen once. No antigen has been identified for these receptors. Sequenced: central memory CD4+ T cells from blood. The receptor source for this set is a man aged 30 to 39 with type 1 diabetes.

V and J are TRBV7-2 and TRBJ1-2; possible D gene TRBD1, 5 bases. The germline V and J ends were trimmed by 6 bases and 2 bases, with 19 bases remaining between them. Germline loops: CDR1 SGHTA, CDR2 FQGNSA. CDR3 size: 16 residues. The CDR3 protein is CASRLIGGEGNYGYTF. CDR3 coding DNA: TGTGCCAGCAGACTAATTGGAGGGGAGGGGAACTATGGCTACACCTTC.

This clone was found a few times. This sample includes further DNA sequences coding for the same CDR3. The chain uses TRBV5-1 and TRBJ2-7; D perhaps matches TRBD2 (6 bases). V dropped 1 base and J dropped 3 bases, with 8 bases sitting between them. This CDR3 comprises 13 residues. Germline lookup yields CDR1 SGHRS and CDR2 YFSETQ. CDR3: CASSLQGGYEQYF. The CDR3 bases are TGCGCCAGCAGCTTGCAGGGAGGCTACGAGCAGTACTTC.

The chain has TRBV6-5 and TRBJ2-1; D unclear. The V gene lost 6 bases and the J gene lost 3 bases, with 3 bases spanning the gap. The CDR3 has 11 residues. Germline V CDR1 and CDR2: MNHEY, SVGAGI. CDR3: CASSNYNEQFF. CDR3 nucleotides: TGTGCCAGCAGCAACTACAATGAGCAGTTCTTC.

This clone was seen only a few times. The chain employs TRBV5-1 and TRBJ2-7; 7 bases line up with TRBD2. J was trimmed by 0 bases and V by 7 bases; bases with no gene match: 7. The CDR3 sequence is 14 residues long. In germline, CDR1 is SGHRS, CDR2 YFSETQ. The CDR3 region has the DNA TGCGCCAGCGCCGGGACTACAACCTCCTACGAGCAGTACTTC. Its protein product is CASAGTTTSYEQYF.

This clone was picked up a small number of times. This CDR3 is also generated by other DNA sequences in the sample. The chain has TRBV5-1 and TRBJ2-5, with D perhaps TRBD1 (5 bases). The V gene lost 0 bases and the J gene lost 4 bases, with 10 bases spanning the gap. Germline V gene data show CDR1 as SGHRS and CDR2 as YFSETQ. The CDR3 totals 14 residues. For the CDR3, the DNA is TGCGCCAGCAGCTTGGTCGGGCAGGGAGAGACCCAGTACTTC. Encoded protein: CASSLVGQGETQYF.

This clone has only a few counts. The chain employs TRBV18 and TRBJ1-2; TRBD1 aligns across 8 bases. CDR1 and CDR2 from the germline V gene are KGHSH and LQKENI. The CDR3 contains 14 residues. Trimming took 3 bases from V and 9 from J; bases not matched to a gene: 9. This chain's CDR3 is CASSPPGQARSYTF. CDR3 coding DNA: TGTGCCAGCTCACCGCCGGGACAGGCGCGAAGCTACACCTTC.

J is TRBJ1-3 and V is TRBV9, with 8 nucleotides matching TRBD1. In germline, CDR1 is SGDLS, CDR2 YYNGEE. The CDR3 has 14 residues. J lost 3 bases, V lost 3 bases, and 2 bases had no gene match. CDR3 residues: CASSGTGYGNTIYF. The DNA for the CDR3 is TGTGCCAGCAGCGGGACAGGGTATGGAAACACCATATATTTT.

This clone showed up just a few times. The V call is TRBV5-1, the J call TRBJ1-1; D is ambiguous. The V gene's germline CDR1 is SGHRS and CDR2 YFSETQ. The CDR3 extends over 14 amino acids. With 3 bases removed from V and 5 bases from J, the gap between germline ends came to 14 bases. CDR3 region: CASSSEAGRTEAFF. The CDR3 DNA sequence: TGCGCCAGCAGCTCGGAGGCGGGGAGGACTGAAGCTTTCTTT.

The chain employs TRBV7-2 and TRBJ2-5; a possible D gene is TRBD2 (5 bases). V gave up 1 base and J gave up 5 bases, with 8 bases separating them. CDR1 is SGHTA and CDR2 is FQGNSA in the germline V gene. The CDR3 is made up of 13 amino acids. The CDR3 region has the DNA TGTGCCAGCAGCTTAGGAGGGAGCGAGACCCAGTACTTC. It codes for CASSLGGSETQYF. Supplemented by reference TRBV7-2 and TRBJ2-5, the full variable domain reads GAGVSQSPSNKVTEKGKDVELRCDPISGHTALYWYRQSLGQGLEFLIYFQGNSAPDKSGLPSDRFSAERTGGSVSTLTIQRTQQEDSAVYLCASSLGGSETQYFGPGTRLLVL.

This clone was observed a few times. DNA for the CDR3: TGCGCCAGCAGCTTCCAGGGTACAGATACGCAGTATTTT. It encodes CASSFQGTDTQYF. The chain couples TRBV5-1 to TRBJ2-3; D possibly corresponds to TRBD1 (5 bases). The germline V and J ends were trimmed by 2 bases and 3 bases, with 7 bases remaining between them. The V gene's germline CDR1 is SGHRS and CDR2 YFSETQ. This CDR3 spans 13 amino acids.

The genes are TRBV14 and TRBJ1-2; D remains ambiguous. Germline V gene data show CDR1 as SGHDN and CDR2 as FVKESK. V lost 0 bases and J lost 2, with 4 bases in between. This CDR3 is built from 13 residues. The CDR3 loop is CASSQEQNYGYTF. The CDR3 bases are TGTGCCAGCAGCCAAGAGCAGAACTATGGCTACACCTTC.

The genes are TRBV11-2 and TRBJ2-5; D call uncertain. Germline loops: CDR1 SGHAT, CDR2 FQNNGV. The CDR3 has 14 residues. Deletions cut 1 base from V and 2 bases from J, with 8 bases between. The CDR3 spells CASSLGWQQETQYF. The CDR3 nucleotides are TGTGCCAGCAGCTTAGGGTGGCAGCAAGAGACCCAGTACTTC.

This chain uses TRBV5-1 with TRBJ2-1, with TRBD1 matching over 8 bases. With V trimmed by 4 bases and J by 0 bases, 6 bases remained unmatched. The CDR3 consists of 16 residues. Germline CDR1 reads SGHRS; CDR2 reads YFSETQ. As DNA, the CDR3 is TGCGCCAGCAGCCCCGCACAGGGGGTCTCCTACAATGAGCAGTTCTTC. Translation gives CASSPAQGVSYNEQFF.

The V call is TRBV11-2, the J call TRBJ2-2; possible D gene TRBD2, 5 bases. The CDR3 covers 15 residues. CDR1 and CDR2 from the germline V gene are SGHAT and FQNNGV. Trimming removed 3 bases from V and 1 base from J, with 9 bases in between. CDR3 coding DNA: TGTGCCAGCAGCTTCCGACGGGAGAACACCGGGGAGCTGTTTTTT. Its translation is CASSFRRENTGELFF.

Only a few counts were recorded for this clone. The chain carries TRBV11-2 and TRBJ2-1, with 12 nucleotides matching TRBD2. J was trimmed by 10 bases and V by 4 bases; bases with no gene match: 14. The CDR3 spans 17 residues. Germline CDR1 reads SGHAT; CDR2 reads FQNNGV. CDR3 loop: CASSSQPGLAGTGEQFF. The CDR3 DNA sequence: TGTGCCAGCAGCTCACAACCGGGACTAGCGGGTACGGGGGAGCAGTTCTTC.